The rows below give T cell receptor beta chains drawn from one sample of a study of cytotoxic CD8 clonotypes in ibrutinib-treated CLL. The repertoire was sequenced with immunoSEQ multiplex PCR; TCRdb's copy has only in-frame clones and lacks some. The sample records about 69,000 clones, approximately 80% being singletons. The sample in question was PBMCs, obtained at disease progression, from a patient treated with ibrutinib. All receptors come from a human donor with chronic lymphocytic leukemia. Both conserved end residues are part of each CDR3. A D gene is named only where the DNA matches it firmly. Size values are once, few and many counts, or a class for expanded clones, and some rows have none.

size	length	D	J	V	DNA	CDR3
.	13	.	TRBJ1-2	TRBV19	TGTGCCAGTAGTATCGAGGCAGACTATGGCTACACCTTC	CASSIEADYGYTF
once	14	.	TRBJ2-7	TRBV15	TGTGCCACCAGTCCGTGGGGGGACTCCTACGAGCAGTACTTC	CATSPWGDSYEQYF
.	14	.	TRBJ1-4	TRBV6-1	TGTGCCAGCAGTGACGGACAGACTAATGAAAAACTGTTTTTT	CASSDGQTNEKLFF
.	19	TRBD2	TRBJ2-1	TRBV4-2	TGTGCCAGCAGCCAAGAGAGAGGACTAGCGGGAGTCTCCTACAATGAGCAGTTCTTC	CASSQERGLAGVSYNEQFF
.	14	.	TRBJ1-1	TRBV7-9	TGTGCCAGCAGCTTAGGCTACAGGGAGGATAAAGCTTTCTTT	CASSLGYREDKAFF
.	16	.	TRBJ1-2	TRBV18	TGTGCCAGCTCACCACAGAGGGAGGCCCGGGGCTATGGCTACACCTTC	CASSPQREARGYGYTF
.	14	TRBD1	TRBJ2-7	TRBV27	TGTGCCAGCAGTCCCCGGACAGGGGGCTACGAGCAGTACTTC	CASSPRTGGYEQYF
.	16	TRBD1	TRBJ1-4	TRBV5-1	TGCGCCAGCAGTTTTGGACAGGGGCCATTTAATGAAAAACTGTTTTTT	CASSFGQGPFNEKLFF
once	18	TRBD2	TRBJ2-3	TRBV5-6	TGTGCCAGCAGCTTGGGCACGAGAAGCGGGGGCCGCACAGATACGCAGTATTTT	CASSLGTRSGGRTDTQYF
.	16	TRBD2	TRBJ2-5	TRBV10-3	TGTGCCATCAGTGGGCGGACTAGCGCTAAGAAAGAGACCCAGTACTTC	CAISGRTSAKKETQYF
.	13	.	TRBJ1-1	TRBV30	TGTGCCTGGATTGAGAAGGGAAGGACTGAAGCTTTCTTT	CAWIEKGRTEAFF
.	16	.	TRBJ1-1	TRBV9	TGTGCCAGCAGCTCTCGATCTGGGCGGGGGGCCCCGGGAGCTTTCTTT	CASSSRSGRGAPGAFF
.	16	.	TRBJ1-5	TRBV18	TGTGCCAGCTCACCTAACCTGGGGTATAGCAATCAGCCCCAGCATTTT	CASSPNLGYSNQPQHF
.	13	.	TRBJ2-5	TRBV5-5	TGTGCCAGCAGCTTGACCGGGGACGGGGCCCAGTACTTC	CASSLTGDGAQYF
.	16	.	TRBJ2-6	TRBV12-5	TGTGCTAGTGGTTTGGTCCCAGGCTCTGGGGCCAACGTCCTGACTTTC	CASGLVPGSGANVLTF
.	15	.	TRBJ2-3	TRBV27	TGTGCCAGCAGTCCACCCTATTCTAGCACAGATACGCAGTATTTT	CASSPPYSSTDTQYF
.	15	.	TRBJ2-2	TRBV5-1	TGCGCCAGCAGCTTTGACAGAGCGAACACCGGGGAGCTGTTTTTT	CASSFDRANTGELFF
.	15	TRBD2	TRBJ2-7	TRBV5-1	TGCGCCAGCGGTACCCCCGGGACTAGCATCTACGAGCAGTACTTC	CASGTPGTSIYEQYF
.	15	TRBD2	TRBJ2-1	TRBV18	TGTGCCACCCCATTAGCGGGATCACAATACAATGAGCAGTTCTTC	CATPLAGSQYNEQFF
.	12	.	TRBJ2-1	TRBV30	TGTGCCTGGAGTTTTAGCGCTCTCGAGCAGTTCTTC	CAWSFSALEQFF
.	15	.	TRBJ1-1	TRBV6-5	TGTGCCAGCATCCCGCGGGGGGTAGGGGGCACTGAAGCTTTCTTT	CASIPRGVGGTEAFF
once	14	.	TRBJ1-3	TRBV30	TGTGCCTGGAGTGTGCGGGGGTCTGGAAACACCATATATTTT	CAWSVRGSGNTIYF
.	15	TRBD1	TRBJ1-2	TRBV4-1	TGCGCCAGCAGCCAAGTGGGGACAGGAAACTATGGCTACACCTTC	CASSQVGTGNYGYTF
.	14	.	TRBJ2-7	TRBV2	TGTGCCAGCAGGAGGACAGTGGAAAACTACGAGCAGTACTTC	CASRRTVENYEQYF
.	16	TRBD2	TRBJ2-1	TRBV5-1	TGCGCCAGCAGCTTGGGGTCAGCGGGAGCAAGCAATGAGCAGTTCTTC	CASSLGSAGASNEQFF
.	16	.	TRBJ2-7	TRBV10-2	TGCGCCAGCAGTGAGTCGGTCGGAATGAGCTCCTACGAGCAGTACTTC	CASSESVGMSSYEQYF
once	12	TRBD1	TRBJ2-3	TRBV10-2	TGCGCCAGCCAGGGGGCCACAGATACGCAGTATTTT	CASQGATDTQYF
once	15	.	TRBJ2-3	TRBV27	TGTGCCAGCAGTTTTACCCGGAGCCCCACAGATACGCAGTATTTT	CASSFTRSPTDTQYF
.	14	TRBD1	TRBJ1-1	TRBV9	TGTGCCAGCAGCCTGGACAGGAGGAACACTGAAGCTTTCTTT	CASSLDRRNTEAFF
once	14	.	TRBJ2-7	TRBV27	TGTGCCAGCAGTTCCGCGGGCAAGACCTACGAGCAGTACTTC	CASSSAGKTYEQYF
.	15	.	TRBJ2-1	TRBV19	TGTGCCAGTAGTATCAGTACCAGCTCCTACAATGAGCAGTTCTTC	CASSISTSSYNEQFF
.	17	TRBD1	TRBJ1-2	TRBV27	TGTGCCAGCAGTCTAGGACAGGGGCGGTGGAGTAACTATGGCTACACCTTC	CASSLGQGRWSNYGYTF
.	15	.	TRBJ2-7	TRBV18	TGTGCCAGCTCACCCCCGGGACTTAGCTCCTACGAGCAGTACTTC	CASSPPGLSSYEQYF
.	15	.	TRBJ1-5	TRBV7-9	TGTGCCAGCAAAAGGGGTGGGTATAGCAATCAGCCCCAGCATTTT	CASKRGGYSNQPQHF
.	14	TRBD1	TRBJ1-3	TRBV30	TGTGCCTGGTCCCGGGACAGCTCTGGAAACACCATATATTTT	CAWSRDSSGNTIYF
once	14	.	TRBJ1-1	TRBV19	TGTGCCAGTAGTATAACCGGATTGCTCACTGAAGCTTTCTTT	CASSITGLLTEAFF
.	15	.	TRBJ1-1	TRBV27	TGTGCCAGCATATTAAACTGGGGGTCGAACACTGAAGCTTTCTTT	CASILNWGSNTEAFF
few	14	.	TRBJ1-4	TRBV27	TGTGCCAGCAGTTTGGCAGGGGTTGATGAAAAACTGTTTTTT	CASSLAGVDEKLFF
.	13	.	TRBJ2-3	TRBV2	TGTGCCAGCAGAAAAGCGCGCACAGATACGCAGTATTTT	CASRKARTDTQYF
.	14	.	TRBJ1-2	TRBV29-1	TGCAGCGTTGAAATGAGGGGCCTTAACTATGGCTACACCTTC	CSVEMRGLNYGYTF
.	15	.	TRBJ1-5	TRBV27	TGTGCCAGCAGTTTATCTAGGGAGAGCAATCAGCCCCAGCATTTT	CASSLSRESNQPQHF
few	13	.	TRBJ2-7	TRBV6-5	TGTGCCAGCAGTAGGTCTTCCTCGCGTCCTAAGTACTTC	CASSRSSSRPKYF
.	14	.	TRBJ1-2	TRBV5-1	TGCGCCAGCAGCTTGTTCGGCACGGGAGATGGCTACACCTTC	CASSLFGTGDGYTF
.	12	.	TRBJ1-2	TRBV15	TGTGCCACCAGCAGAGAGAACTATGGCTACACCTTC	CATSRENYGYTF
.	12	.	TRBJ2-7	TRBV28	TGTGCCAGCAGTGAGATGGGGTACGAGCAGTACTTC	CASSEMGYEQYF
.	12	TRBD1	TRBJ2-7	TRBV6-5	TGTGCCAGCTCGGACAGGGTTCTCGAGCAGTACTTC	CASSDRVLEQYF
.	17	.	TRBJ1-1	TRBV29-1	TGCAGCGTTTCTGGCTTGGGGGGGTTTACCATGAACACTGAAGCTTTCTTT	CSVSGLGGFTMNTEAFF
.	15	TRBD1	TRBJ1-6	TRBV9	TGTGCCAGCAGCGCAGGGACAGGGGGTTGGTCACCCCTCCACTTT	CASSAGTGGWSPLHF
few	14	TRBD1	TRBJ1-2	TRBV5-4	TGTGCCAGCAGCTTACAGGGGGCGCTGGGTGGCTACACCTTC	CASSLQGALGGYTF
.	12	.	TRBJ2-7	TRBV28	TGTGCCAGCAGGGGGCACAGCTACGAGCAGTACTTC	CASRGHSYEQYF
.	15	.	TRBJ1-2	TRBV5-1	TGCGCCAGCAGCGCGGTCGTGGGGCCCCGCTATGGCTACACCTTC	CASSAVVGPRYGYTF
.	15	TRBD2	TRBJ2-1	TRBV5-1	TGCGCCAGCAGCTTTGGGCGGGGGGTCAGCTTTGAGCAGTTCTTC	CASSFGRGVSFEQFF
.	14	.	TRBJ2-7	TRBV5-5	TGTGCCAGCAGCTCCCAGGGGCACTACTACGAGCAGTACTTC	CASSSQGHYYEQYF
once	14	.	TRBJ2-7	TRBV19	TGTGCCAGTAGTGTGACAGGTAGCTCCTACGAGCAGTACTTC	CASSVTGSSYEQYF
.	13	TRBD1	TRBJ1-1	TRBV9	TGTGCCAGCAACGAACAGGGGGTTGCTGAAGCTTTCTTT	CASNEQGVAEAFF